The 26 T cell receptor beta chains reported below all come from one sample, sequenced in a study of T cell repertoires in cytomegalovirus infection. TCRdb reprocessed the reads with MiXCR, giving one entry per CDR3 protein. The table includes 90,000 to 120,000 distinct CDR3 sequences, 20% to 30% detected once. Sequencing was carried out using CD8+ T cells from PBMCs. Receptors were obtained from a human donor in good health (CMV status not recorded). Some clones in this sample may be carry-over from other donors' samples.

This clonotype was recorded many times. J is TRBJ2-5 and V is TRBV20-1, with D possibly being TRBD2 (7 bases). Trimming took 0 bases from V and 4 from J, leaving 15 bases between them. Looked up from germline, CDR1 is DFQATT and CDR2 is SNEGSKA (reference sequence). This CDR3 region has 15 residues. The CDR3 region has the DNA TGCAGTGCTAGAGATCTGAGGGGGGGCGCAGAGACCCAGTACTTC. Its translation: CSARDLRGGAETQYF.

V usage is TRBV14 and J usage is TRBJ2-1, with D maybe TRBD1 (5 bases). CDR3 length equals 13 residues. Germline assignment: CDR1 SGHDN and CDR2 FVKESK. Between the trimmed V and J ends, which lost 4 bases and 12 bases, there was a span of 16 bases. The CDR3 nucleotides are TGTGCCAGCAGCCCAGGAAGTGGGGCCCGGCAGTTCTTC. Its protein product is CASSPGSGARQFF.

The V call is TRBV11-2, the J call TRBJ2-1; D may be TRBD2 (5 bases). The CDR3 is made up of 18 amino acids. The V end lost 2 bases, the J end lost 4 bases, and 21 bases lay between the germline ends. Per the germline V gene, CDR1 is SGHAT and CDR2 is FQNNGV. The CDR3 sequence: CASSLNSRLAPPYNEQFF. CDR3 bases: TGTGCCAGCAGCTTAAACTCAAGGCTAGCCCCTCCGTACAATGAGCAGTTCTTC.

This clonotype showed up just a few times. V gene TRBV4-3 combines with J gene TRBJ1-2; a weak D match, TRBD1 (5 bases). V was pared by 0 bases and J by 0 bases, with 14 bases between. The CDR3 is 17 residues long. Looked up from germline, CDR1 is LGHNA and CDR2 is YSLEER. CDR3 loop: CASSQDRIGGANYGYTF. The CDR3 DNA follows: TGCGCCAGCAGCCAAGATCGGATCGGGGGAGCTAACTATGGCTACACCTTC.

This clonotype appeared once. The V call is TRBV12-3 or TRBV12-4, the J call TRBJ2-5, with D perhaps matching TRBD1 (6 bases). The CDR3 sequence is 14 residues long. Trimming stripped 6 bases from V and 2 bases from J, with 13 bases between. The CDR3 DNA sequence: TGTGCCAGCAGGCACGGGACATCTCAAGAGACCCAGTACTTC. Its translation: CASRHGTSQETQYF.

This clonotype was observed many times. The chain carries TRBV7-2 and TRBJ2-6; no reliable D call. CDR1 is SGHTA, CDR2 FQGNSA, per germline. The CDR3 is 14 amino acids. The germline V and J ends were trimmed by 3 bases and 0 bases, with 3 bases remaining between them. CDR3 residues: CASSFSSGANVLTF. For the CDR3, the DNA is TGTGCCAGCAGCTTCTCCTCTGGGGCCAACGTCCTGACTTTC.

This clonotype was observed a handful of times. The chain joins TRBV5-6 to TRBJ1-5; D unclear. V lost 2 bases and J 3 bases, leaving 6 bases between the germline ends. CDR3 length: 13 residues. Germline V gene sequence: CDR1 SGHDT, CDR2 YYEEEE. This chain's CDR3 is CASSFGNNQPQHF. CDR3 DNA sequence: TGTGCCAGCAGCTTTGGAAACAATCAGCCCCAGCATTTT.

This clonotype was observed a few times. This rearrangement joins TRBV9 to TRBJ2-3; D is perhaps TRBD1 (6 bases). V was cut by 0 bases and J by 5 bases, with 13 bases left in between. This CDR3 is 15 amino acids long. The germline gives CDR1 SGDLS, CDR2 YYNGEE. DNA for the CDR3: TGTGCCAGCAGCGTAGAGGGAAGGGGGAAAGATACGCAGTATTTT. The encoded protein is CASSVEGRGKDTQYF.

This clonotype showed up many times. This chain connects TRBV12-5 to TRBJ2-7; D gene ambiguous. The V and J ends lost 3 bases and 3 bases respectively, with 9 bases between them. Looked up from germline, CDR1 is LGHNT and CDR2 is FRNRAP. CDR3 length: 13 residues. The CDR3 DNA reads TGTGCTAGTGGTTTAACATCGGGCTACGAGCAGTACTTC. It yields the protein CASGLTSGYEQYF.

The V call is TRBV19, the J call TRBJ1-5; D might be TRBD1 (5 bases). Germline CDR1 reads LNHDA; CDR2 reads SQIVND (reference sequence). V gave up 7 bases and J gave up 4 bases, with 17 bases separating them. The CDR3 loop spans 15 amino acids. The CDR3 DNA sequence: TGTGCCAGTACCGAAATCCGCCAGGGAAATCAGCCCCAGCATTTT. It translates to CASTEIRQGNQPQHF.

This clonotype was seen a few times. The chain recombines TRBV7-6 with TRBJ2-7, with D tentatively TRBD1 or TRBD2 (5 bases each). Germline CDR1 is SGHVS and CDR2 is FNYEAQ. The V gene lost 5 bases and the J gene lost 5 bases, with 13 bases spanning the gap. CDR3 length equals 13 residues. CDR3 residues: CASSPRDRNEQYF. CDR3 nucleotides: TGTGCCAGCAGCCCAAGGGACCGCAACGAGCAGTACTTC.

The table lists this clonotype with many counts. V and J are TRBV7-2 and TRBJ1-5; no reliable D call. The CDR3 contains 14 residues. CDR1 and CDR2 (germline): SGHTA, FQGNSA. Between the trimmed V and J ends, which lost 3 bases and 4 bases, there was a span of 10 bases. The CDR3 protein is CASSFDGVNQPQHF. The CDR3 DNA reads as TGTGCCAGCAGCTTTGACGGAGTAAATCAGCCCCAGCATTTT. Full variable domain (rest looked up from reference TRBV7-2 and TRBJ1-5): GAGVSQSPSNKVTEKGKDVELRCDPISGHTALYWYRQSLGQGLEFLIYFQGNSAPDKSGLPSDRFSAERTGGSVSTLTIQRTQQEDSAVYLCASSFDGVNQPQHFGDGTRLSIL.

The chain employs TRBV11-3 and TRBJ2-5; either TRBD1 or TRBD2 may supply D (5 bases each). This CDR3 has 14 amino acids. V dropped 5 bases and J dropped 3 bases, with 13 bases sitting between them. Looked up from germline, CDR1 is SGHNT and CDR2 is YENEEA. CDR3 bases: TGTGCCAGCAGCCCCAGGGACGGAAAAGAGACCCAGTACTTC. It yields the protein CASSPRDGKETQYF.

This chain links TRBV20-1 with TRBJ1-5; D gene ambiguous. The V and J ends lost 3 bases and 5 bases respectively, with 8 bases between them. Germline CDR1 is DFQATT and CDR2 is SNEGSKA (reference sequence). The CDR3 length is 12 residues. CDR3 loop: CSASETYQPQHF. As DNA, the CDR3 is TGCAGTGCTAGCGAGACTTATCAGCCCCAGCATTTT.

The sample holds a few counts of this clonotype. This rearrangement joins TRBV20-1 to TRBJ2-7; 11 bases align to TRBD2. The V gene end was trimmed by 0 bases and the J gene end by 2 bases; junction bases not matched to a gene: 6. This CDR3 contains 16 residues. CDR1 DFQATT and CDR2 SNEGSKA come from the germline V gene (reference sequence). In DNA form, the CDR3 reads TGCAGTGCTAGAGATCTCTTAGCGGGAGGGCCCTACGAGCAGTACTTC. Its translation is CSARDLLAGGPYEQYF.

This clonotype was detected many times. The V and J genes are TRBV30 and TRBJ2-1, with 16 bases identical to TRBD2. V lost 1 base to trimming and J lost 9 bases; unmatched junction nucleotides: 6. CDR1 and CDR2 (germline): GTSNPN, SVGIG (reference sequence). The CDR3 is 16 residues long. The CDR3 protein is CAWSGSGTSGGAEQFF. DNA for the CDR3: TGTGCCTGGAGTGGCTCCGGGACTAGCGGGGGGGCTGAGCAGTTCTTC.

Concerning this clonotype itself: A much larger clone differs by one base, so this may be a read error. This chain connects TRBV7-2 to TRBJ2-7, with D tentatively TRBD2 (5 bases). The germline V gene encodes CDR1 SGHTA and CDR2 FQGNSA. The CDR3 length is 12 residues. CDR3 sequence reads: CAISPGRGEQYF. The CDR3 coding sequence is TGTGCCATCAGCCCCGGTCGGGGAGAGCAGTACTTC.

CDR3 DNA: TGTGCCAGCAGCGTAGGCGTCCAGGGCTACACCTTC. Translation gives CASSVGVQGYTF. The V and J genes are TRBV9 and TRBJ1-2; D gene ambiguous. CDR3 length: 12 amino acids. V was clipped by 0 bases and J by 8 bases, with 8 bases between them. The germline V gene encodes CDR1 SGDLS and CDR2 YYNGEE.

The CDR3 here is CASSQGLAGAPYEQYF. The CDR3 DNA sequence: TGCGCCAGCAGCCAGGGACTAGCGGGAGCCCCCTACGAGCAGTACTTC. This chain joins TRBV4-1 and TRBJ2-7, with 14 bases lining up with TRBD2. V was clipped by 3 bases and J by 2 bases; unmatched bases: 3. This CDR3 spans 16 amino acids. Germline CDR1 MGHRA, CDR2 YSYEKL.

This chain links TRBV4-3 with TRBJ2-2, with 8 bases lining up with TRBD1. V lost 4 bases, J lost 1 base, and 17 bases stayed unmatched. The germline V gene has CDR1 LGHNA and CDR2 YSLEER. The CDR3 contains 20 residues. This chain's CDR3 is CASSLRGQVGQGGNTGELFF. As DNA, the CDR3 is TGCGCCAGCAGCCTCAGAGGCCAGGTCGGACAGGGTGGGAACACCGGGGAGCTGTTTTTT.

Details on this clonotype: An end of the junction does not agree with germline; a read error may underlie this. The chain is built from TRBV6-2 or TRBV6-3 and TRBJ2-1, with TRBD2 matching 10 bases. The CDR3 spans 15 residues. Germline CDR1 is MNHEY and CDR2 is SVGEGT. The CDR3 sequence: CASSYLAGAYNVQFF. The DNA of the CDR3 is TGTGCCAGCAGTTACCTAGCGGGAGCCTACAATGTGCAGTTCTTC.

This chain links TRBV7-2 with TRBJ2-3, with 10 positions matching TRBD2. Trimming at V came to 4 bases and at J to 4 bases, leaving 8 bases not matched to a gene. The CDR3 runs 16 residues. Germline V gene data show CDR1 as SGHTA and CDR2 as FQGNSA. CDR3: CASSYLSGGLSDTQYF. The CDR3 bases are TGTGCCAGCAGCTACCTTAGCGGGGGGCTCTCAGATACGCAGTATTTT.

The genes are TRBV6-2 or TRBV6-3 and TRBJ1-5, with TRBD1 identical over 10 bases. From germline, CDR1 is MNHEY and CDR2 SVGEGT. This CDR3 region has 14 residues. Trimming took 7 bases from V and 5 from J; bases not matched to a gene: 5. The CDR3 loop is CASTMDRGYQPQHF. The CDR3 DNA is TGTGCCAGCACTATGGACAGGGGGTATCAGCCCCAGCATTTT.

This clonotype was counted between two and nine times. The chain recombines TRBV14 with TRBJ2-7; 7 nucleotides match TRBD1. Per the germline V gene, CDR1 is SGHDN and CDR2 is FVKESK. The V gene end was trimmed by 4 bases and the J gene end by 0 bases; junction bases not matched to a gene: 12. The CDR3 consists of 17 residues. CDR3 sequence (DNA): TGTGCCAGCAGCCCACGACAGGGATCAGCTCGCTCCTACGAGCAGTACTTC. It encodes CASSPRQGSARSYEQYF. Filled out from reference TRBV14 and TRBJ2-7, the complete variable domain reads EAGVTQFPSHSVIEKGQTVTLRCDPISGHDNLYWYRRVMGKEIKFLLHFVKESKQDESGMPNNRFLAERTGGTYSTLKVQPAELEDSGVYFCASSPRQGSARSYEQYFGPGTRLTVT.

This clonotype was seen a single time. The chain combines TRBV14 with TRBJ1-4, with D maybe TRBD1 (6 bases). Trimming took 3 bases from V and 4 from J, leaving 9 bases between them. The germline V gene encodes CDR1 SGHDN and CDR2 FVKESK. This CDR3 has 14 residues. The CDR3 coding sequence is TGTGCCAGCAGCCAGACAGGTGGTAATGAAAAACTGTTTTTT. This encodes CASSQTGGNEKLFF.

This clonotype has at least ten counts. The V gene is TRBV5-4, the J gene TRBJ2-2; D gene unclear. The CDR3 has 14 residues. Looked up from germline, CDR1 is SGHNT and CDR2 is YYREEE (reference sequence). The V gene lost 1 base and the J gene lost 0 bases, with 4 bases spanning the gap. The CDR3 protein is CASSLRANTGELFF. CDR3 bases: TGTGCCAGCAGCTTGCGAGCGAACACCGGGGAGCTGTTTTTT.